What follows are 12 T cell receptor beta chains derived from one specimen sequenced in a study of vaccination effects on CD4 cells after COVID-19. The table came from immunoSEQ multiplex PCR; TCRdb's copy has only in-frame clones and leaves some out. Altogether approximately 19,000 clones are present, 70% to 80% being singletons, with the ten largest covering roughly two fifths. Their antigens remain unidentified. ViraFEST assay sequencing came after antigen-specific CD4+ T cells were expanded with viral peptide pools. Culturing for 9 to 10 days preceded CD4+ T cell isolation. Confirmation by PCR established that the person had SARS-CoV-2 infection between March and December 2020. The sequencing here drew on CD4+ T cells from PBMCs cultured with a peptide pool, taken before COVID-19 vaccination. The receptor set was obtained from a human donor who had a prior SARS-CoV-2 infection.

This clone has more than one count but fewer than ten. This chain uses TRBV5-4 with TRBJ1-6, with a tentative D call TRBD1 (5 bases). Germline V gene lookup returns CDR1 SGHNT and CDR2 YYREEE (reference sequence). The CDR3 contains 15 residues. V was clipped by 2 bases and J by 7 bases, with 13 bases between them. This chain's CDR3 is CASSLSPGTNSPLHF. CDR3 sequence (DNA): TGTGCCAGCAGCTTATCCCCAGGGACCAATTCACCCCTCCACTTT.

V and J are TRBV5-1 and TRBJ2-3; no clear D gene. The CDR3 has 16 amino acids. Per the germline V gene, CDR1 is SGHRS and CDR2 is YFSETQ. Deletions cut 1 base from V and 0 bases from J, with 12 bases between. The CDR3 nucleotides read TGCGCCAGCAGCTTGCTGTCTCTGATTAGCACAGATACGCAGTATTTT. This translates into CASSLLSLISTDTQYF.

This chain joins TRBV5-4 and TRBJ1-1, with 8 bases aligning to TRBD1. CDR1 SGHNT and CDR2 YYREEE come from the germline V gene (reference sequence). The CDR3 covers 15 residues. V was pared by 4 bases and J by 7 bases, with 12 bases of the junction left unmatched. CDR3 loop: CASSRDPGRGHEAFF. CDR3 bases: TGTGCCAGCAGCCGCGACCCGGGCAGGGGGCATGAAGCTTTCTTT.

The CDR3 nucleotides read TGTGCCAGCAGCTTGTGGGCTAGCGATTACAATGAGCAGTTCTTC. Translating it yields CASSLWASDYNEQFF. This chain joins TRBV7-2 and TRBJ2-1, with D perhaps matching TRBD2 (6 bases). The CDR3 loop spans 15 amino acids. With 3 bases removed from V and 4 bases from J, the gap between germline ends came to 13 bases. Germline V gene lookup returns CDR1 SGHTA and CDR2 FQGNSA.

This clone was picked up a small number of times. The V call is TRBV29-1, the J call TRBJ2-7; D is uncertain. Germline-derived CDR1 and CDR2 are SQVTM and ANQGSEA. The V gene lost 4 bases and the J gene lost 4 bases, with 8 bases spanning the gap. The CDR3 is made up of 11 amino acids. CDR3: CSVGLLYEQYF. CDR3 nucleotides: TGCAGCGTTGGACTTCTTTACGAGCAGTACTTC.

CDR3 nucleotide sequence: TGCGCCAGCAGCTTGGCCGCGGGCGGGGGTAGCACAGATACGCAGTATTTT. It codes for CASSLAAGGGSTDTQYF. This chain links TRBV5-1 with TRBJ2-3, with 7 bases lining up with TRBD2. Trimming removed 0 bases from V and 0 bases from J; junction bases left unmatched: 7. The CDR3 is 17 amino acids. Germline CDR1 is SGHRS and CDR2 is YFSETQ.

The chain employs TRBV7-2 and TRBJ1-1; D is undetermined. V dropped 3 bases and J dropped 4 bases, with 9 bases sitting between them. Germline values: CDR1 SGHTA, CDR2 FQGNSA. This CDR3 is built from 13 residues. The CDR3 loop reads CASSFRVGTEAFF. CDR3 sequence (DNA): TGTGCCAGCAGCTTCCGAGTCGGCACTGAAGCTTTCTTT.

The J gene is TRBJ2-4, the V gene TRBV5-6, with 8 nucleotides matching TRBD1. The ends lost 4 bases at V and 6 bases at J; junction bases unmatched: 9. This CDR3 is built from 15 residues. Germline V lookup: CDR1 SGHDT, CDR2 YYEEEE. CDR3 sequence reads: CASSHRGSLGNIQYF. In nucleotides, the CDR3 is TGTGCCAGCAGCCACAGGGGGTCCCTCGGAAACATTCAGTACTTC.

The chain couples TRBV2 to TRBJ2-3; the D gene is possibly TRBD2 (6 bases). V was shortened by 4 bases and J by 1 base, with 12 bases between the two germline ends. The CDR3 loop spans 15 amino acids. Looked up from germline, CDR1 is SNHLY and CDR2 is FYNNEI. CDR3 sequence: CASSGDWRGTDTQYF. CDR3 bases: TGTGCCAGCAGTGGGGACTGGAGGGGCACAGATACGCAGTATTTT.

The V and J genes are TRBV5-1 and TRBJ2-3; D ambiguous. The CDR3 spans 14 residues. Trimming left V 2 bases short and J 4 bases short, with 11 bases between. Germline V gives CDR1 SGHRS, CDR2 YFSETQ. The CDR3 bases are TGCGCCAGCAGCTTACTTTCGATCGCAGATACGCAGTATTTT. It codes for CASSLLSIADTQYF.

The chain employs TRBV6-2 or TRBV6-3 and TRBJ2-7; maybe TRBD2 (6 bases). The CDR3 contains 14 residues. The germline V and J ends were trimmed by 2 bases and 8 bases, with 16 bases remaining between them. Germline V gene data show CDR1 as MNHEY and CDR2 as SVGEGT. CDR3 DNA sequence: TGTGCCAGCAGTTACCGTTGGAGGGAACCCAAGCAGTACTTC. As protein: CASSYRWREPKQYF.

V and J are TRBV28 and TRBJ1-2, with a tentative D call TRBD1 (5 bases). Deletions cut 7 bases from V and 0 bases from J, with 12 bases between. The CDR3 is 14 residues long. Germline V CDR1 and CDR2: MDHEN, SYDVKM. CDR3 amino acids: CASNRGRSNYGYTF. In DNA form, the CDR3 reads TGTGCCAGCAATAGGGGCAGGTCTAACTATGGCTACACCTTC.